Below, 5 T cell receptor beta chains from the same sample are listed, as sequenced in a study of shared clonotypes between healthy human individuals. Only in-frame clones appear in the TCRdb table, and some are missing; sequencing was by immunoSEQ multiplex PCR. The sample consists of around 940,000 clones, over 75% of them appearing once. The sample taken for sequencing was memory CD4+ T cells sorted from blood. The sample's subset: CD45RA-negative fraction. These receptors were taken from a man younger than 35 in good health.

The V and J genes are TRBV5-1 and TRBJ1-6; TRBD1 aligns across 10 bases. Germline trimming cut 0 bases from V and 0 bases from J; bases unmatched to any gene: 12. Per germline, CDR1 SGHRS and CDR2 YFSETQ. The CDR3 totals 21 residues. CDR3 sequence reads: CASSLVVVDRGFLSYNSPLHF. The DNA for the CDR3 is TGCGCCAGCAGCTTGGTAGTGGTGGACAGGGGGTTCCTCTCCTATAATTCACCCCTCCACTTT. The full variable domain, completed using reference TRBV5-1 and TRBJ1-6, is KAGVTQTPRYLIKTRGQQVTLSCSPISGHRSVSWYQQTPGQGLQFLFEYFSETQRNKGNFPGRFSGRQFSNSRSEMNVSTLELGDSALYLCASSLVVVDRGFLSYNSPLHFGNGTRLTVT.

The V gene is TRBV7-9, the J gene TRBJ1-2; the D is unclear. The V and J ends lost 4 bases and 4 bases respectively, with 13 bases between them. The CDR3 has 14 residues. In germline, CDR1 is SEHNR, CDR2 FQNEAQ (reference sequence). The CDR3 DNA is TGTGCCAGCAGCTCCTTGACGGAAGCCTATGGCTACACCTTC. Amino acids: CASSSLTEAYGYTF. The full variable domain, rest sourced from reference TRBV7-9 and TRBJ1-2, is DTGVSQNPRHKITKRGQNVTFRCDPISEHNRLYWYRQTLGQGPEFLTYFQNEAQLEKSRLLSDRFSAERPKGSFSTLEIQRTEQGDSAMYLCASSSLTEAYGYTFGSGTRLTVV.

The chain has TRBV5-6 and TRBJ2-2; unclear D gene. The CDR3 has 15 amino acids. Germline CDR1 is SGHDT and CDR2 is YYEEEE. V gave up 0 bases and J gave up 7 bases, with 13 bases separating them. CDR3 in amino acids: CASSLVVVLSGELFF. CDR3 bases: TGTGCCAGCAGCTTGGTCGTGGTTTTGAGCGGGGAGCTGTTTTTT. The variable domain in full, with the rest retrieved from reference TRBV5-6 and TRBJ2-2, is DAGVTQSPTHLIKTRGQQVTLRCSPKSGHDTVSWYQQALGQGPQFIFQYYEEEERQRGNFPDRFSGHQFPNYSSELNVNALLLGDSALYLCASSLVVVLSGELFFGEGSRLTVL.

The rearrangement uses TRBV30 and TRBJ2-5; TRBD1 might be the D (5 bases). This CDR3 region has 13 residues. Trimming took 0 bases from V and 7 from J, leaving 12 bases between them. From germline, CDR1 is GTSNPN and CDR2 SVGIG (reference sequence). CDR3: CAWSVGVRGTQYF. In DNA, the CDR3 is TGTGCCTGGAGTGTTGGGGTAAGGGGGACCCAGTACTTC.

This chain links TRBV6-5 with TRBJ1-2, with TRBD1 matching 8 bases. This CDR3 contains 14 residues. Germline CDR1 reads MNHEY; CDR2 reads SVGAGI. V shed 5 bases and J 4 bases; nucleotides not matched to a gene: 6. DNA of the CDR3: TGTGCCAGCAGTCAAAAACAGGGGGTCTATGGCTACACCTTC. It specifies CASSQKQGVYGYTF.